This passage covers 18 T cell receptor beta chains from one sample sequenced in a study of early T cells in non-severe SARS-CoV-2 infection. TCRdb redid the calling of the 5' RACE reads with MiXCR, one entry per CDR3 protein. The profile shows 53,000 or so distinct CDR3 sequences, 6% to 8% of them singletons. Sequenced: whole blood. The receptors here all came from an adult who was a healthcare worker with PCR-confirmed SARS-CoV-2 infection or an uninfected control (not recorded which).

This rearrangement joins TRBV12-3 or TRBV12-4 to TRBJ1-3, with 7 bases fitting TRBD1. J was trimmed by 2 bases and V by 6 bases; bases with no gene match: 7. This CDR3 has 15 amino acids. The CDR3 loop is CASREVTGAGNTIYF. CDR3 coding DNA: TGTGCCAGCAGAGAAGTAACAGGGGCTGGAAACACCATATATTTT.

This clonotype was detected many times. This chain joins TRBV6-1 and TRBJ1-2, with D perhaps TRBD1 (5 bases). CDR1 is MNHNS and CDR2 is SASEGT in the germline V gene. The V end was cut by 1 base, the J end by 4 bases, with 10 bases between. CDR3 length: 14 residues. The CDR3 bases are TGTGCCAGCAGTGAAGATCTAAGGGGCTATGGCTACACCTTC. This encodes CASSEDLRGYGYTF.

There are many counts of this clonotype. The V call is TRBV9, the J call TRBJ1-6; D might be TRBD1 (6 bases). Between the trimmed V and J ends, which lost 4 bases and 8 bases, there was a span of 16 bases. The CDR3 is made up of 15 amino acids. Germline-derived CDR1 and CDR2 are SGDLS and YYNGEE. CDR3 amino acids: CASSKTGRDHSPLHF. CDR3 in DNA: TGTGCCAGCAGCAAGACAGGAAGGGATCATTCACCCCTCCACTTT.

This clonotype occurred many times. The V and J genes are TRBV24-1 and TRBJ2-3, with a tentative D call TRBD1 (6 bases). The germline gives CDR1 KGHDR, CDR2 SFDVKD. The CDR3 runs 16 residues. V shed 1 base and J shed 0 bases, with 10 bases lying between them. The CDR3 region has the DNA TGTGCCACCAGTGATTTTGGAGGACAGAGCACAGATACGCAGTATTTT. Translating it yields CATSDFGGQSTDTQYF.

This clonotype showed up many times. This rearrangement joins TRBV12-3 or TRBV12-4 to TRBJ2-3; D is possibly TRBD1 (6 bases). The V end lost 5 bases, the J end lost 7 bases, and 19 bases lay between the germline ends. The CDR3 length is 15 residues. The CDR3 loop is CASSPFRPTGNTQYF. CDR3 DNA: TGTGCCAGCAGTCCATTTCGCCCTACAGGGAATACGCAGTATTTT.

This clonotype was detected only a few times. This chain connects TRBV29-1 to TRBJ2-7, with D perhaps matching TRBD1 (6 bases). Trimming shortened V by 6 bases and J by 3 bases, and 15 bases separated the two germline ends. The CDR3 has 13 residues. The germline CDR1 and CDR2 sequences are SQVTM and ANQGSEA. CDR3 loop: CSVQGFGFYEQYF. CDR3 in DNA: TGCAGCGTACAGGGCTTTGGGTTCTACGAGCAGTACTTC.

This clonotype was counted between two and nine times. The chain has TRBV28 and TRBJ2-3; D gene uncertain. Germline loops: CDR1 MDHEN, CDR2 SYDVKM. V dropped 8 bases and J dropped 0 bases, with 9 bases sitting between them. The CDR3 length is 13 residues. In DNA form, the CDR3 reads TGTGCCAGCTCGGTCGACAGCACAGATACGCAGTATTTT. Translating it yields CASSVDSTDTQYF.

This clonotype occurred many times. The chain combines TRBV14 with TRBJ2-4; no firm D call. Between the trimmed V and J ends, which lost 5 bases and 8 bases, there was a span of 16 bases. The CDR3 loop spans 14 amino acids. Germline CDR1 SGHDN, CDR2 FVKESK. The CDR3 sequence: CASSARIGGDIQYF. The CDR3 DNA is TGTGCCAGCAGCGCGCGAATAGGCGGAGACATTCAGTACTTC.

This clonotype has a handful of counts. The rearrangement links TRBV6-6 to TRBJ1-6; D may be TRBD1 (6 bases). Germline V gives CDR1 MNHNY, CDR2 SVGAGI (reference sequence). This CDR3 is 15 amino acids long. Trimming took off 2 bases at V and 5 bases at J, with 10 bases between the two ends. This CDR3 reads CASSYAGQNNSPLHF. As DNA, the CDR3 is TGTGCCAGCAGTTACGCAGGACAGAATAATTCACCCCTCCACTTT.

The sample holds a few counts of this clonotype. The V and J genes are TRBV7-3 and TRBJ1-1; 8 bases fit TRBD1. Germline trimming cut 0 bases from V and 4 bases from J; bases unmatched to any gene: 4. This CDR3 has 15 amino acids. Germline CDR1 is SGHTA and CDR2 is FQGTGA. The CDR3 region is CASSLTTGGTTEAFF. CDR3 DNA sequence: TGTGCCAGCAGCTTAACCACAGGGGGTACCACTGAAGCTTTCTTT.

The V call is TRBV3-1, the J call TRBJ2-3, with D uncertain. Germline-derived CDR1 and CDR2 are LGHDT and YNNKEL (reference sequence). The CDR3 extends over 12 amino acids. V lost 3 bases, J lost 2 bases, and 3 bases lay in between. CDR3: CASSHTTDTQYF. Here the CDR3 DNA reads TGTGCCAGCAGCCACACCACAGATACGCAGTATTTT.

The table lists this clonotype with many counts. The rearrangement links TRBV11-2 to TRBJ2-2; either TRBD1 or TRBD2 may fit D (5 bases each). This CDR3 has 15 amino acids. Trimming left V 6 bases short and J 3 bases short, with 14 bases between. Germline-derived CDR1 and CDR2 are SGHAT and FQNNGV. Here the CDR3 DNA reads TGTGCCAGCAGTCCCGGGGACCGATACACCGGGGAGCTGTTTTTT. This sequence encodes CASSPGDRYTGELFF. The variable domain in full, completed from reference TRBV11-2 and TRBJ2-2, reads EAGVAQSPRYKIIEKRQSVAFWCNPISGHATLYWYQQILGQGPKLLIQFQNNGVVDDSQLPKDRFSAERLKGVDSTLKIQPAKLEDSAVYLCASSPGDRYTGELFFGEGSRLTVL.

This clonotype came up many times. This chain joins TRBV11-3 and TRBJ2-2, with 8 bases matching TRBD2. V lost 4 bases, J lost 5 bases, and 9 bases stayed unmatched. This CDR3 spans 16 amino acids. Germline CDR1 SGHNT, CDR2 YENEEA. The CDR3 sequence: CASSSRRLAGTGELFF. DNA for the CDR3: TGTGCCAGCAGCTCCCGGAGGCTAGCGGGTACCGGGGAGCTGTTTTTT.

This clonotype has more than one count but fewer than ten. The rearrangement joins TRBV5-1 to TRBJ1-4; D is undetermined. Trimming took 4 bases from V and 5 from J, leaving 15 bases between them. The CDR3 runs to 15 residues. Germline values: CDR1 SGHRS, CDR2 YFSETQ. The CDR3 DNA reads TGCGCCAGCAGCCCTGAAGGGTCACGGAATGAAAAACTGTTTTTT. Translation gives CASSPEGSRNEKLFF.

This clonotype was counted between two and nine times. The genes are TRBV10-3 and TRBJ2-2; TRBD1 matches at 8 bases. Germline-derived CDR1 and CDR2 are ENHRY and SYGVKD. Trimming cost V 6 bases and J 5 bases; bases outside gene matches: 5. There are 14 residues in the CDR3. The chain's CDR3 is CAIRDQGATGELFF. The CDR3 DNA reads TGTGCCATCAGGGATCAGGGGGCAACCGGGGAGCTGTTTTTT.

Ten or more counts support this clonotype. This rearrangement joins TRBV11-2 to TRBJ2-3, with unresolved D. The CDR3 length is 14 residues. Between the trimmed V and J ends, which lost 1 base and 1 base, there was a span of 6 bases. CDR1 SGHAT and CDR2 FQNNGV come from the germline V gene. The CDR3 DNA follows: TGTGCCAGCAGCTTAGGGGTCGGCACAGATACGCAGTATTTT. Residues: CASSLGVGTDTQYF.

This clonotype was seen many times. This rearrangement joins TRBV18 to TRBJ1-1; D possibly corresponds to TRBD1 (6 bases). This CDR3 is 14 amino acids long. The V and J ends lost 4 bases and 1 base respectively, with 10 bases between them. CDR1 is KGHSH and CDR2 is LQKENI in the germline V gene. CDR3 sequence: CASSQPTGNTEAFF. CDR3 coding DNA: TGTGCCAGCTCACAGCCGACAGGGAACACTGAAGCTTTCTTT. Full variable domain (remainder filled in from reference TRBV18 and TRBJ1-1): NAGVMQNPRHLVRRRGQEARLRCSPMKGHSHVYWYRQLPEEGLKFMVYLQKENIIDESGMPKERFSAEFPKEGPSILRIQQVVRGDSAAYFCASSQPTGNTEAFFGQGTRLTVV.

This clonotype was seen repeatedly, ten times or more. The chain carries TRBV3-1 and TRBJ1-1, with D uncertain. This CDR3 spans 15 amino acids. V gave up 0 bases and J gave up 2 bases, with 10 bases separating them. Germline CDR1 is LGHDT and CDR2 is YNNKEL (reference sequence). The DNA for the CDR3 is TGTGCCAGCAGCCAAGACGAAGGTTATAACACTGAAGCTTTCTTT. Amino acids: CASSQDEGYNTEAFF.